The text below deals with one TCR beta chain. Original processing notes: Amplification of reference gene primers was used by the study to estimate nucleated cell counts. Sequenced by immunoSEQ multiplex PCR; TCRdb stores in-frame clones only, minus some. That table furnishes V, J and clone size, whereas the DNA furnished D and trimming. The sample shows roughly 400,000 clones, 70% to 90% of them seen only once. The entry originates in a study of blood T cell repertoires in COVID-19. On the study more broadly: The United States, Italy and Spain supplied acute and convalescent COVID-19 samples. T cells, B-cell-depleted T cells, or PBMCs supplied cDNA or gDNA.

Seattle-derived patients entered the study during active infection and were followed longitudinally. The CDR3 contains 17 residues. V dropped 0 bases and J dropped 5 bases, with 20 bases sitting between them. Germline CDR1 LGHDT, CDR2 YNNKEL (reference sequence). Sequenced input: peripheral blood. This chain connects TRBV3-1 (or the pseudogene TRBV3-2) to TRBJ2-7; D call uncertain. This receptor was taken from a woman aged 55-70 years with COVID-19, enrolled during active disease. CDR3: CASSQDLRSLSVDEQYF. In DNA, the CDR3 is TGTGCCAGCAGCCAAGACCTCCGGAGCCTAAGTGTTGACGAGCAGTACTTC.